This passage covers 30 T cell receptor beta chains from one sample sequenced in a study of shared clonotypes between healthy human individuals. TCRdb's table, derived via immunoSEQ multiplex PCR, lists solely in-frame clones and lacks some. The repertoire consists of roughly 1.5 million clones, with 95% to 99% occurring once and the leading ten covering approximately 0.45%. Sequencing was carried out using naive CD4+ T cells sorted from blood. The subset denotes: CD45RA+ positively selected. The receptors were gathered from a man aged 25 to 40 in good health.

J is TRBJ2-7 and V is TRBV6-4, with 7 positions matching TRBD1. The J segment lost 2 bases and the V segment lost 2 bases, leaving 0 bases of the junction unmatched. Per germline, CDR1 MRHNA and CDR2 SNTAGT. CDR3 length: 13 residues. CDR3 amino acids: CASSDQGAYEQYF. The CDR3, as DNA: TGTGCCAGCAGTGACCAGGGGGCCTACGAGCAGTACTTC.

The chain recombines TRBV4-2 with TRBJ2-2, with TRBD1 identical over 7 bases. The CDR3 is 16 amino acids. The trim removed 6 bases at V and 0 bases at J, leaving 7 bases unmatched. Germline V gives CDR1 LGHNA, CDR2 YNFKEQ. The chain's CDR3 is CASRTGTETNTGELFF. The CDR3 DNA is TGTGCCAGCAGAACCGGGACAGAGACGAACACCGGGGAGCTGTTTTTT.

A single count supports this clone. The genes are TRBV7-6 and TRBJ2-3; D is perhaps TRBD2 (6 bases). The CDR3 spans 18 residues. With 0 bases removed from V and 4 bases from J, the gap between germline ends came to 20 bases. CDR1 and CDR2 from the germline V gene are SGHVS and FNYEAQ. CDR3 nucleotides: TGTGCCAGCAGCTTAGCTCACCCCTCTAGCGTATATTCAGATACGCAGTATTTT. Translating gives CASSLAHPSSVYSDTQYF.

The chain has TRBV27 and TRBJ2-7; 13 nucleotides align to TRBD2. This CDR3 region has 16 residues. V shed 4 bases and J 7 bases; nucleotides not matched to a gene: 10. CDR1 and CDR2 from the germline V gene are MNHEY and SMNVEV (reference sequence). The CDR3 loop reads CASSSGGLAGMREQYF. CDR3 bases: TGTGCCAGCAGTTCGGGGGGACTAGCGGGAATGAGGGAGCAGTACTTC.

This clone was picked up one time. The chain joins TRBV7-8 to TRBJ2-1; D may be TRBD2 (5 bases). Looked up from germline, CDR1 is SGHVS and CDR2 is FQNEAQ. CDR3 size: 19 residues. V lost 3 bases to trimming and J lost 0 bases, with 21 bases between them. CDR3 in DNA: TGTGCCAGCAGCTTTGACAATGTATTGGGAGCGAACTCCTACAATGAGCAGTTCTTC. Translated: CASSFDNVLGANSYNEQFF.

The CDR3 is CASPGQEQETQYF. In DNA form, the CDR3 reads TGCGCCAGCCCCGGACAGGAGCAAGAGACCCAGTACTTC. The chain has TRBV23-1 and TRBJ2-5; 7 positions agree with TRBD1. TRBV23-1 is an open reading frame whose function is uncertain. V lost 8 bases and J lost 2; bases outside the gene matches: 5. This CDR3 region has 13 residues.

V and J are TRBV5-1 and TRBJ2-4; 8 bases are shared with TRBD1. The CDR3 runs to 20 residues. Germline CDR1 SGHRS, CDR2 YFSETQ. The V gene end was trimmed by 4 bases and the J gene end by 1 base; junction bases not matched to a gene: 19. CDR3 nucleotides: TGCGCCAGCAGCCCGGCACCCGGACAGGGCCGCGGGATCGCCAAAAACATTCAGTACTTC. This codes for CASSPAPGQGRGIAKNIQYF.

The CDR3 spells CASRPPGVMNTEAFF. The CDR3, as DNA: TGTGCCAGCAGACCCCCCGGGGTCATGAACACTGAAGCTTTCTTT. This chain links TRBV6-1 with TRBJ1-1; D unclear. Trimming left V 6 bases short and J 0 bases short, with 14 bases between. The CDR3 sequence is 15 residues long. Per the germline V gene, CDR1 is MNHNS and CDR2 is SASEGT.

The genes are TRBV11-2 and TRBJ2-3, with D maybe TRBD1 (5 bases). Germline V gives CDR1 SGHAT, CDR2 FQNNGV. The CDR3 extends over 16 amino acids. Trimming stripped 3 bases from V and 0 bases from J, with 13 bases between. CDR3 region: CASSFLGRHSTDTQYF. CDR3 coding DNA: TGTGCCAGCAGCTTCCTGGGGCGACATAGCACAGATACGCAGTATTTT.

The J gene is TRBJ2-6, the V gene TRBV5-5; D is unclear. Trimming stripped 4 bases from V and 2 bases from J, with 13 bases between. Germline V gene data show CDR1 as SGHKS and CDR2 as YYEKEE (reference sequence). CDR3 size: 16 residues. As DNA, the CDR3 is TGTGCCAGCAGCGAACCAGGTTGGGCTGGGGCCAACGTCCTGACTTTC. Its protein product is CASSEPGWAGANVLTF.

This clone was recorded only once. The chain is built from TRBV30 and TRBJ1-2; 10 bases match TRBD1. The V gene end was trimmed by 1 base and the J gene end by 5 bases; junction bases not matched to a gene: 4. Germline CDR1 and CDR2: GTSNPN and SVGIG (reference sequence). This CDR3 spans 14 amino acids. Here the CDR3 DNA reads TGTGCCTGGAGTGCGCGGGACAGGGGTTATGGCTACACCTTC. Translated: CAWSARDRGYGYTF. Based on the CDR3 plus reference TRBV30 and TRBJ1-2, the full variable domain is SQTIHQWPATLVQPVGSPLSLECTVEGTSNPNLYWYRQAAGRGLQLLFYSVGIGQISSEVPQNLSASRPQDRQFILSSKKLLLSDSGFYLCAWSARDRGYGYTFGSGTRLTVV.

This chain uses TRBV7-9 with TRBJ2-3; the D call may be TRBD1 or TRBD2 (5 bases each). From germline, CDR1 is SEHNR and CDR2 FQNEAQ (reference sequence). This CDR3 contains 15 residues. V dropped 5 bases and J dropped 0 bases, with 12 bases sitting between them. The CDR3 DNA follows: TGTGCCAGCAGCCCAGGGACGGATAGCACAGATACGCAGTATTTT. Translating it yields CASSPGTDSTDTQYF.

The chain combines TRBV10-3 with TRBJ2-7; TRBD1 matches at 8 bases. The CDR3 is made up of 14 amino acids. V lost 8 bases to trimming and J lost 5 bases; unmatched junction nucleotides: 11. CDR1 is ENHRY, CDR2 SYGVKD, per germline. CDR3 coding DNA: TGTGCCATCCCGCCAGGGGGCGTCAGGCACGAGCAGTACTTC. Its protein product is CAIPPGGVRHEQYF.

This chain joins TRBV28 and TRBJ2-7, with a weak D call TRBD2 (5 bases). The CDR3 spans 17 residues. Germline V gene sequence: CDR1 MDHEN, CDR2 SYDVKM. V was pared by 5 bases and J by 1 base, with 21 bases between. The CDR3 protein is CASSRRLHGIGSYEQYF. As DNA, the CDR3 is TGTGCCAGCAGTAGAAGGTTGCACGGGATTGGATCCTACGAGCAGTACTTC.

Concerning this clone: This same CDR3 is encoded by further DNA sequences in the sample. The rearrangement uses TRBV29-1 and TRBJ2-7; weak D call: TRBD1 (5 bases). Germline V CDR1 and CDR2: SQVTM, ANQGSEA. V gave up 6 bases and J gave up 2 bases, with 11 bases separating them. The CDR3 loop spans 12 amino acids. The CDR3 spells CSVATGAYEQYF. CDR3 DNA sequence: TGCAGCGTCGCCACAGGCGCCTACGAGCAGTACTTC.

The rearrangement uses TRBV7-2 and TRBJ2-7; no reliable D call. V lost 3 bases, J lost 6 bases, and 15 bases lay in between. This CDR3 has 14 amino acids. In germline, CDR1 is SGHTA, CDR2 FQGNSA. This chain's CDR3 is CASSFDPFTGEQYF. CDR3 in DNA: TGTGCCAGCAGCTTCGACCCATTCACCGGCGAGCAGTACTTC. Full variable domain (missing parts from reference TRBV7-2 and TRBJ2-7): GAGVSQSPSNKVTEKGKDVELRCDPISGHTALYWYRQSLGQGLEFLIYFQGNSAPDKSGLPSDRFSAERTGGSVSTLTIQRTQQEDSAVYLCASSFDPFTGEQYFGPGTRLTVT.

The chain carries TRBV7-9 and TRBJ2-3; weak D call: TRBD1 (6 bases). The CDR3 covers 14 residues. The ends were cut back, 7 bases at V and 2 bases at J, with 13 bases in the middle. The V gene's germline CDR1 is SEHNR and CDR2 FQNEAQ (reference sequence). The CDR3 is CASTPGQSTDTQYF. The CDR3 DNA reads TGTGCCAGCACACCCGGACAGTCCACAGATACGCAGTATTTT.

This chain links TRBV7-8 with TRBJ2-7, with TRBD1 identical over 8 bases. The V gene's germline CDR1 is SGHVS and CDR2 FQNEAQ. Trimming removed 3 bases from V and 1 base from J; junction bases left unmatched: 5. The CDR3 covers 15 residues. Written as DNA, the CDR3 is TGTGCCAGCAGCTTCCCGGGACAGGTGTCCTACGAGCAGTACTTC. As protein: CASSFPGQVSYEQYF.

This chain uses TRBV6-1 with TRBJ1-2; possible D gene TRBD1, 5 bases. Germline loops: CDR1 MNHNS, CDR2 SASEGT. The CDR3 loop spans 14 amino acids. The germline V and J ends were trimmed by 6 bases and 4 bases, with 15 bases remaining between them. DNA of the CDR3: TGTGCCAGCAGGGAAAGTGGGGCGGGCTATGGCTACACCTTC. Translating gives CASRESGAGYGYTF.

The CDR3, as DNA: TGTGCCAGCAGCTTGTCACTAGTGGGGGAGACCCAGTACTTC. This encodes CASSLSLVGETQYF. The rearrangement joins TRBV5-4 to TRBJ2-5, with a possible D match to TRBD2 (5 bases). Germline V lookup: CDR1 SGHNT, CDR2 YYREEE (reference sequence). The V end lost 1 base, the J end lost 5 bases, and 12 bases lay between the germline ends. The CDR3 is 14 amino acids.

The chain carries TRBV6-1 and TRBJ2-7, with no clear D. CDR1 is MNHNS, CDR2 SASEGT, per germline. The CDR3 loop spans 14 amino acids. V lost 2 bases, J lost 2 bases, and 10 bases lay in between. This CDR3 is CASSENYQTYEQYF. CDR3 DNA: TGTGCCAGCAGTGAAAATTACCAGACCTACGAGCAGTACTTC.

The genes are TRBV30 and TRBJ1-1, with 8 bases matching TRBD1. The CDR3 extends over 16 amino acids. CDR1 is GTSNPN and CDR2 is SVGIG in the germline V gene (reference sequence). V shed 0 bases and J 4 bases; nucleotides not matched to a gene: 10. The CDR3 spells CAWSVRGRGRGTEAFF. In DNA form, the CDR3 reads TGTGCCTGGAGTGTACGGGGCAGGGGGCGGGGCACTGAAGCTTTCTTT. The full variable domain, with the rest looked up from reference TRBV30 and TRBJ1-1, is SQTIHQWPATLVQPVGSPLSLECTVEGTSNPNLYWYRQAAGRGLQLLFYSVGIGQISSEVPQNLSASRPQDRQFILSSKKLLLSDSGFYLCAWSVRGRGRGTEAFFGQGTRLTVV.

The CDR3 bases are TGCGCCAGCAGCTTGGGGCCACGGACTAGCGGGAATTACGAGCAGTACTTC. Amino acid sequence: CASSLGPRTSGNYEQYF. V and J are TRBV5-1 and TRBJ2-7; 12 positions match TRBD2. The CDR3 covers 17 residues. Trimming cost V 0 bases and J 4 bases; bases outside gene matches: 8. The germline V gene encodes CDR1 SGHRS and CDR2 YFSETQ.

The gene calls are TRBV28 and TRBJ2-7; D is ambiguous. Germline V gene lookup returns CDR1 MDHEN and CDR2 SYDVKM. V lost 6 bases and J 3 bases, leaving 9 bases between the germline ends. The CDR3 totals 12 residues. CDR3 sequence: CASSSDIYEQYF. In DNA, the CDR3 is TGTGCCAGCAGCTCAGACATCTACGAGCAGTACTTC.

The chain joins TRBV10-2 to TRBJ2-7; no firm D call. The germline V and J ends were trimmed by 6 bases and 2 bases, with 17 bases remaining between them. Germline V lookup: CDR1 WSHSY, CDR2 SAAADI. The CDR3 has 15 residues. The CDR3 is CASRVSRRTTYEQYF. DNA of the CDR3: TGCGCCAGCAGGGTCTCCCGGAGAACTACCTACGAGCAGTACTTC.

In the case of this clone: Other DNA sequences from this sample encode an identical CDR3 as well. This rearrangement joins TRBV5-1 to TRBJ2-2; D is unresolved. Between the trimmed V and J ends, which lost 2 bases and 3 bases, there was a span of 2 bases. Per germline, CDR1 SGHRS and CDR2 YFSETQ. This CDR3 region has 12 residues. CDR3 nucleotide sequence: TGCGCCAGCAGCTTCGACACCGGGGAGCTGTTTTTT. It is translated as CASSFDTGELFF.

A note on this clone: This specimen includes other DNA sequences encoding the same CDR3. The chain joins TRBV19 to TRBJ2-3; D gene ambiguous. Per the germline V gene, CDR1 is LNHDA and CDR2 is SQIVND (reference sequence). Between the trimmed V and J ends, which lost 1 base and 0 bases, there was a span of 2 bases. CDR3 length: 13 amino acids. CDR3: CASSIASTDTQYF. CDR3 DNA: TGTGCCAGTAGTATAGCGAGCACAGATACGCAGTATTTT.

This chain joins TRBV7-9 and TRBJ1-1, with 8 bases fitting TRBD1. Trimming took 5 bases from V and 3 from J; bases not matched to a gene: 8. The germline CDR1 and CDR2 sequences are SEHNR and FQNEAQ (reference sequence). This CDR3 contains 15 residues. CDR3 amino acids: CASSQLTGGDTEAFF. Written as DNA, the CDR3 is TGTGCCAGCAGCCAACTTACAGGGGGGGACACTGAAGCTTTCTTT.

The CDR3: CASSLTGVKETQYF. In nucleotides, the CDR3 is TGTGCCAGCAGCTTAACAGGGGTCAAAGAGACCCAGTACTTC. The chain uses TRBV7-9 and TRBJ2-5, with TRBD1 matching 7 bases. This CDR3 is built from 14 residues. Germline V gene lookup returns CDR1 SEHNR and CDR2 FQNEAQ (reference sequence). The V gene end was trimmed by 2 bases and the J gene end by 3 bases; junction bases not matched to a gene: 3.

CDR3 sequence: CASSPTSGRRVGGNEQFF. Here the CDR3 DNA reads TGCGCCAGCAGCCCGACTAGCGGGAGACGGGTTGGAGGCAATGAGCAGTTCTTC. This chain uses TRBV5-1 with TRBJ2-1; 12 bases are a match to TRBD2. V lost 4 bases and J lost 6; bases outside the gene matches: 14. Germline V gene sequence: CDR1 SGHRS, CDR2 YFSETQ. The CDR3 runs to 18 residues.